Listed here are 5 T cell receptor beta chains from one sample, sequenced in a study of blood T cells in healthy people across ages. A J-beta primer mix and a sample-barcoded 5' primer were used in a second PCR of about 7 to 12 cycles. MiXCR was run by TCRdb on the 5' RACE reads, yielding one entry per CDR3 protein. The sample yields 750,000 or so distinct CDR3 sequences, 20% to 30% seen once. These same data were also listed under a study on T cells of mothers and their children.

Sequencing was carried out using blood. These receptors were obtained from a boy younger than 18 in good health.

The chain joins TRBV20-1 to TRBJ2-5; D may match TRBD1 or TRBD2 (5 bases each). Germline CDR1 and CDR2: DFQATT and SNEGSKA (reference sequence). V gave up 6 bases and J gave up 2 bases, with 13 bases separating them. The CDR3 sequence is 13 residues long. CDR3 loop: CSARGSSQETQYF. In nucleotides, the CDR3 is TGCAGTGCGAGGGGCAGTTCGCAAGAGACCCAGTACTTC.

The V call is TRBV12-3 or TRBV12-4, the J call TRBJ2-2; possibly TRBD1 for D (6 bases). The CDR3 length is 18 residues. Trimming took 6 bases from V and 7 from J, leaving 27 bases between them. CDR3 residues: CASRPSIPTTGLVGELFF. The CDR3 DNA sequence: TGTGCCAGCAGGCCTTCAATTCCAACTACAGGGTTGGTCGGGGAGCTGTTTTTT.

The rearrangement links TRBV5-5 to TRBJ2-7, with 10 positions matching TRBD2. The J segment lost 3 bases and the V segment lost 1 base, leaving 4 bases of the junction unmatched. The germline V gene encodes CDR1 SGHKS and CDR2 YYEKEE (reference sequence). This CDR3 is built from 15 residues. The CDR3 sequence: CASSLPSGGVYEQYF. The DNA of the CDR3 is TGTGCCAGCAGCTTGCCGAGCGGGGGGGTCTACGAGCAGTACTTC.

This clonotype was observed a handful of times. The chain combines TRBV10-3 with TRBJ1-1, with D unresolved. V lost 2 bases to trimming and J lost 5 bases, with 6 bases between them. This CDR3 region has 12 residues. Germline V gives CDR1 ENHRY, CDR2 SYGVKD. In DNA, the CDR3 is TGTGCCATCAGTGAGGTAGGGACTGAAGCTTTCTTT. Amino acid sequence: CAISEVGTEAFF.

This clonotype was seen a few times. V gene TRBV29-1 combines with J gene TRBJ2-5, with D unclear. Germline V gene lookup returns CDR1 SQVTM and CDR2 ANQGSEA. The CDR3 is 10 amino acids. This CDR3 reads CSDGSGSQYF. CDR3 bases: TGCAGTGACGGCTCCGGGTCCCAGTACTTC.